Given below is one TCR beta chain in context. Germline V gene sequence: CDR1 GTSNPN, CDR2 SVGIG (reference sequence). V was clipped by 2 bases and J by 8 bases, with 10 bases between them. The CDR3 consists of 13 residues. Original analysis: Amplification with reference gene primers provided the estimates of nucleated cell counts. Sequenced by immunoSEQ multiplex PCR; TCRdb stores in-frame clones only, minus some. From that table come the V and J calls and clone size; the DNA was used to work out D and trimming. Of 95,000 to 110,000 clones detected, about 89% appear once; the ten largest clones hold approximately 4.9%. This sample was included in a study of blood T cell repertoires in COVID-19. Study information: Samples of COVID-19 (acute and convalescent) were obtained from the United States, Italy and Spain.

What was sequenced was peripheral blood. This receptor was identified in a middle-aged man with active or convalescent COVID-19. V gene TRBV30 combines with J gene TRBJ1-6; the D is unclear. CDR3 loop: CAWSRGGYSPLHF. The CDR3, as DNA: TGTGCCTGGAGTCGAGGCGGGTATTCACCCCTCCACTTT.